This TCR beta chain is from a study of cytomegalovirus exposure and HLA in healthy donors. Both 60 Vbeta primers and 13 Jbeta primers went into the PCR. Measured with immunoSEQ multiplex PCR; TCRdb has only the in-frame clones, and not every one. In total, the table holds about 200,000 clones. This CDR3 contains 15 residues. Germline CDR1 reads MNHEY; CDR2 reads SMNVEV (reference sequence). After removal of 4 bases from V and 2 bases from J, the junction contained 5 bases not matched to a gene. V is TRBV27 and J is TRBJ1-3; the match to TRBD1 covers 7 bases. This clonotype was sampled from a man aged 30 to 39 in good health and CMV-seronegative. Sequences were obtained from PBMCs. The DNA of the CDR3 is TGTGCCAGCAGTTCCTTAGACAGGGCTGGAAACACCATATATTTT. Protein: CASSSLDRAGNTIYF.